This T cell receptor (beta chain) was obtained from a study of cytotoxic CD8 clonotypes in ibrutinib-treated CLL. As for the study in general: The study recorded mean values of approximately 260,000 productive templates and tens of thousands of productive rearrangements per sample.

Germline V gene lookup returns CDR1 SGHDT and CDR2 YYEEEE. The CDR3 is 14 amino acids. V lost 4 bases, J lost 10 bases, and 15 bases lay in between. A remark on this clone: The antigen remains undetermined.

The repertoire was sequenced with immunoSEQ multiplex PCR; TCRdb's copy has only in-frame clones and lacks some. The data show roughly 110,000 clones, with about 58% seen just once and 30% to 45% held by the top ten. General study results and limits: Clonality was higher at ibrutinib response and returned toward baseline at progression.

The sample in question was PBMCs, obtained after 24 months of ibrutinib treatment. The gene calls are TRBV5-6 and TRBJ1-6; possibly TRBD1 for D (5 bases). This clonotype was obtained from a human donor with chronic lymphocytic leukemia. CDR3 nucleotides: TGTGCCAGCAGCGGCGGGGGGTCACGGTCACCCCTCCACTTT. Its translation is CASSGGGSRSPLHF.